The 31 T cell receptor beta chains given below trace back to one sample, sequenced in a study of blood T cell repertoires in COVID-19. Assay: immunoSEQ multiplex PCR; the TCRdb copy retains only in-frame clones and omits some. The table lists 200,000 to 250,000 clones, approximately 91% of them singletons, with roughly 5% in the top ten. The specimen was peripheral blood. Receptor source: a woman in her 40s with acute or convalescent COVID-19.

The J gene is TRBJ2-5, the V gene TRBV6-5; TRBD2 matches 8 bases. CDR1 is MNHEY and CDR2 is SVGAGI in the germline V gene. The trim removed 6 bases at V and 5 bases at J, leaving 11 bases unmatched. CDR3 length equals 15 residues. The CDR3 region is CASRQSGGPGETQYF. The CDR3 nucleotides read TGTGCCAGCAGGCAATCGGGGGGGCCAGGGGAGACCCAGTACTTC.

This sequence joins TRBV18 and TRBJ1-1, with D tentatively TRBD1 (6 bases). The CDR3 has 16 amino acids. Germline assignment: CDR1 KGHSH and CDR2 LQKENI. The germline V and J ends were trimmed by 2 bases and 6 bases, with 19 bases remaining between them. As DNA, the CDR3 is TGTGCCAGCTCACCATCCTCGGCACAGGGACGGGCTGAAGCTTTCTTT. Amino acid sequence: CASSPSSAQGRAEAFF.

The chain carries TRBV19 and TRBJ2-7, with TRBD1 matching 9 bases. CDR3 length equals 13 residues. The germline V gene encodes CDR1 LNHDA and CDR2 SQIVND (reference sequence). The V gene end was trimmed by 4 bases and the J gene end by 3 bases; junction bases not matched to a gene: 1. CDR3 in amino acids: CASSRTGVYEQYV. In DNA form, the CDR3 reads TGTGCCAGTAGTAGGACAGGGGTCTACGAGCAGTACGTC.

The V call is TRBV14, the J call TRBJ1-1; a weak D match, TRBD1 (6 bases). Germline V gene lookup returns CDR1 SGHDN and CDR2 FVKESK. V was pared by 4 bases and J by 9 bases, with 18 bases between. This CDR3 contains 14 residues. CDR3 sequence (DNA): TGTGCCAGCAGCCCCCCCGGACAGATCTTTAAAGCTTTCTTT. Its protein is CASSPPGQIFKAFF. Full variable domain (remainder filled in from reference TRBV14 and TRBJ1-1): EAGVTQFPSHSVIEKGQTVTLRCDPISGHDNLYWYRRVMGKEIKFLLHFVKESKQDESGMPNNRFLAERTGGTYSTLKVQPAELEDSGVYFCASSPPGQIFKAFFGQGTRLTVV.

The chain joins TRBV5-5 to TRBJ2-7; 7 bases line up with TRBD2. The CDR3 totals 17 residues. V was pared by 2 bases and J by 1 base, with 12 bases of the junction left unmatched. Germline V gene data show CDR1 as SGHKS and CDR2 as YYEKEE (reference sequence). The CDR3 protein is CASSFRDYISLSYEQYV. Here the CDR3 DNA reads TGTGCCAGCAGCTTCCGGGACTATATTTCTCTATCCTACGAGCAGTACGTC.

J is TRBJ1-3 and V is TRBV5-1; D is perhaps TRBD1 (5 bases). Germline V gene lookup returns CDR1 SGHRS and CDR2 YFSETQ. This CDR3 is 15 amino acids long. Trimming shortened V by 0 bases and J by 7 bases, and 14 bases separated the two germline ends. CDR3 residues: CASSLGGTGGNTIYF. The CDR3 DNA follows: TGCGCCAGCAGCTTGGGGGGGACTGGAGGGAACACCATATATTTT.

V gene TRBV7-8 combines with J gene TRBJ1-1; the D gene is possibly TRBD1 (6 bases). Trimming took 5 bases from V and 1 from J, leaving 8 bases between them. The germline CDR1 and CDR2 sequences are SGHVS and FQNEAQ. The CDR3 extends over 13 amino acids. In DNA form, the CDR3 reads TGTGCCAGCAGCCTACAGGGGAACACTGAAGCTTTCTTT. The encoded protein is CASSLQGNTEAFF.

This clone appeared once. CDR3 protein: CAWSVQILAYGYTF. The CDR3 DNA is TGTGCCTGGAGTGTACAAATATTGGCCTATGGCTACACCTTC. The chain employs TRBV30 and TRBJ1-2; D gene ambiguous. V was clipped by 0 bases and J by 4 bases, with 12 bases between them. The length of the CDR3 is 14 residues. Germline assignment: CDR1 GTSNPN and CDR2 SVGIG (reference sequence).

The chain uses TRBV19 and TRBJ1-1, with no clear D. The V and J ends lost 3 bases and 1 base respectively, with 6 bases between them. The germline gives CDR1 LNHDA, CDR2 SQIVND (reference sequence). The CDR3 length is 13 residues. The CDR3 coding sequence is TGTGCCAGTAGTATGGGGAGGAACACTGAAGCTTTCTTT. It specifies CASSMGRNTEAFF.

J is TRBJ1-2 and V is TRBV6-5, with 7 bases aligning to TRBD1. CDR1 MNHEY and CDR2 SVGAGI come from the germline V gene. Trimming cost V 0 bases and J 5 bases; bases outside gene matches: 0. This CDR3 contains 13 residues. This chain's CDR3 is CASSYSTGYGYTF. The CDR3 nucleotides read TGTGCCAGCAGTTACTCGACAGGGTATGGCTACACCTTC.

The rearrangement joins TRBV4-2 to TRBJ1-1, with D perhaps TRBD1 (5 bases). Trimming stripped 0 bases from V and 5 bases from J, with 10 bases between. Germline CDR1 reads LGHNA; CDR2 reads YNFKEQ. CDR3 length: 14 amino acids. In DNA, the CDR3 is TGTGCCAGCAGCCAAGAGGGAGGGGTAACTGAAGCTTTCTTT. It yields the protein CASSQEGGVTEAFF.

This sequence joins TRBV7-8 and TRBJ1-1; D call uncertain. Trimming took off 2 bases at V and 1 base at J, with 8 bases between the two ends. Germline loops: CDR1 SGHVS, CDR2 FQNEAQ. The CDR3 spans 14 residues. CDR3 sequence: CASSLTAGNTEAFF. DNA of the CDR3: TGTGCCAGCAGCTTAACTGCCGGGAACACTGAAGCTTTCTTT.

This chain joins TRBV30 and TRBJ2-5, with 10 bases aligning to TRBD2. After removal of 5 bases from V and 3 bases from J, the junction contained 21 bases not matched to a gene. The CDR3 is made up of 19 amino acids. Germline loops: CDR1 GTSNPN, CDR2 SVGIG (reference sequence). The CDR3 sequence is CAWGGYRGLAYKAEETQYF. The CDR3 bases are TGTGCCTGGGGGGGGTACAGGGGACTAGCGTATAAAGCGGAAGAGACCCAGTACTTC. The entire variable domain, with the rest obtained from reference TRBV30 and TRBJ2-5, is as follows: SQTIHQWPATLVQPVGSPLSLECTVEGTSNPNLYWYRQAAGRGLQLLFYSVGIGQISSEVPQNLSASRPQDRQFILSSKKLLLSDSGFYLCAWGGYRGLAYKAEETQYFGPGTRLLVL.

This sequence joins TRBV5-6 and TRBJ2-5; 8 bases fit TRBD1. Per the germline V gene, CDR1 is SGHDT and CDR2 is YYEEEE. V shed 3 bases, J shed 3 bases, and the junction held 1 base outside the gene matches. The CDR3 length is 13 residues. Here the CDR3 DNA reads TGTGCCAGCAGCTCGGACAGGGAAGAGACCCAGTACTTC. Translation: CASSSDREETQYF.

The chain employs TRBV2 and TRBJ1-1, with D uncertain. From germline, CDR1 is SNHLY and CDR2 FYNNEI. V was trimmed by 7 bases and J by 0 bases, leaving 12 bases between them. The CDR3 totals 14 residues. The CDR3: CASKREKLNTEAFF. The CDR3 nucleotides are TGTGCCAGCAAGAGGGAAAAGTTGAACACTGAAGCTTTCTTT.

The rearrangement uses TRBV6-5 and TRBJ1-5, with D maybe TRBD1 (5 bases). V was cut by 5 bases and J by 0 bases, with 11 bases left in between. The length of the CDR3 is 15 residues. Germline lookup yields CDR1 MNHEY and CDR2 SVGAGI. CDR3 amino acids: CASSLRVNSNQPQHF. DNA for the CDR3: TGTGCCAGCAGTCTCAGGGTAAATAGCAATCAGCCCCAGCATTTT.

This chain connects TRBV29-1 to TRBJ1-1; D remains unclear. The CDR3 is made up of 15 amino acids. V lost 4 bases, J lost 6 bases, and 21 bases lay in between. Germline CDR1 SQVTM, CDR2 ANQGSEA. CDR3 loop: CSVGVPGSLRAEAFF. DNA of the CDR3: TGCAGCGTTGGAGTTCCGGGGAGCCTAAGGGCTGAAGCTTTCTTT.

This clone occurred once. This chain uses TRBV5-1 with TRBJ1-1, with TRBD1 matching over 8 bases. V shed 3 bases, J shed 3 bases, and the junction held 10 bases outside the gene matches. Germline-derived CDR1 and CDR2 are SGHRS and YFSETQ. This CDR3 is 16 amino acids long. The CDR3 sequence is CASSWNSGTGHTEAFF. The CDR3 DNA reads TGCGCCAGCAGCTGGAACTCCGGGACAGGCCACACTGAAGCTTTCTTT.

V gene TRBV12-3 or TRBV12-4 combines with J gene TRBJ1-1; D remains ambiguous. V gave up 9 bases and J gave up 7 bases, with 15 bases separating them. The CDR3 is 12 residues long. The CDR3 sequence is CASETDGDEAFF. Written as DNA, the CDR3 is TGTGCCAGTGAAACCGACGGGGATGAAGCTTTCTTT.

V and J are TRBV19 and TRBJ1-1, with D tentatively TRBD1 (5 bases). The CDR3 spans 17 residues. Germline loops: CDR1 LNHDA, CDR2 SQIVND (reference sequence). Trimming removed 5 bases at V and 4 bases at J, with 23 bases between. In DNA, the CDR3 is TGTGCCAGTAGTTTATCGGCAAATTCCCGGGGGAGCACTGAAGCTTTCTTT. Its protein is CASSLSANSRGSTEAFF.

This clone has only a few counts. The rearrangement joins TRBV2 to TRBJ1-5; the match to TRBD1 covers 7 bases. Germline CDR1 is SNHLY and CDR2 is FYNNEI. V dropped 6 bases and J dropped 5; count of bases not matched to a gene: 4. CDR3 length: 13 amino acids. For the CDR3, the DNA is TGTGCCAGCAGACGACAGGGTCATCAGCCCCAGCATTTT. This encodes CASRRQGHQPQHF.

The sample holds one count of this clone. V usage is TRBV9 and J usage is TRBJ1-1; 9 bases match TRBD1. The CDR3 consists of 18 residues. J gave up 10 bases and V 5 bases, and 24 bases lay outside the gene matches. Germline V CDR1 and CDR2: SGDLS, YYNGEE. The CDR3 sequence: CASRGTGSEDGAEIVAFF. In DNA, the CDR3 is TGTGCCAGCAGAGGGACAGGGTCCGAGGATGGGGCCGAGATTGTAGCTTTCTTT. The full variable domain, completed using reference TRBV9 and TRBJ1-1, is DSGVTQTPKHLITATGQRVTLRCSPRSGDLSVYWYQQSLDQGLQFLIQYYNGEERAKGNILERFSAQQFPDLHSELNLSSLELGDSALYFCASRGTGSEDGAEIVAFFGQGTRLTVV.

The chain uses TRBV9 and TRBJ2-3, with TRBD1 identical over 10 bases. The CDR3 length is 16 residues. CDR1 and CDR2 (germline): SGDLS, YYNGEE. V shed 3 bases and J 5 bases; nucleotides not matched to a gene: 9. The CDR3 region has the DNA TGTGCCAGCAGCGCCCAAGACAGGGGGCGGGGAGATACGCAGTATTTT. This gives the protein CASSAQDRGRGDTQYF.

This clone came up a few times. The J gene is TRBJ1-6, the V gene TRBV7-2, with D perhaps TRBD1 (5 bases). The V end lost 5 bases, the J end lost 9 bases, and 20 bases lay between the germline ends. The CDR3 totals 16 residues. In germline, CDR1 is SGHTA, CDR2 FQGNSA. DNA of the CDR3: TGTGCCAGCAGCCCTCAGGGTGGCGGGGTAATTTCACCCCTCCACTTT. Protein sequence: CASSPQGGGVISPLHF.

As for this clone: One end of the junction does not line up with germline, which may come from a read error. The chain couples TRBV9 to TRBJ1-2; TRBD1 matches at 7 bases. The CDR3 contains 15 residues. Germline V CDR1 and CDR2: SGDLS, YYNGEE. The DNA of the CDR3 is TGTGCCGGCAGCGTTGAACCGGGACAGAACTATGGCTACACCTTC. It encodes CAGSVEPGQNYGYTF.

The chain is built from TRBV10-3 and TRBJ1-2; possibly TRBD1 for D (5 bases). CDR1 is ENHRY and CDR2 is SYGVKD in the germline V gene. V shed 5 bases and J shed 2 bases, with 12 bases lying between them. The CDR3 consists of 14 residues. CDR3 loop: CAISNPTENYGYTF. Here the CDR3 DNA reads TGTGCCATCAGTAACCCGACAGAGAACTATGGCTACACCTTC.

This clone was seen only a few times. The chain couples TRBV21-1 to TRBJ1-4; no check of the table's D call, TRBD1, against the DNA was made. TRBV21-1 counts as a pseudogene. CDR3 length: 16 residues. CDR3: CASSSTEGETNEKLFF. The CDR3 DNA is TGTGCCAGCAGCTCCACAGAGGGGGAAACTAATGAAAAACTGTTTTTT.

The CDR3 nucleotides are TGTGCCAGCAGTCAAACCGGGACTAGCGGGCCCTCGGGGCAGTACGTC. Translated: CASSQTGTSGPSGQYV. The chain couples TRBV2 to TRBJ2-7; 12 bases map to TRBD2. The CDR3 contains 16 residues. The germline gives CDR1 SNHLY, CDR2 FYNNEI. The V gene end was trimmed by 5 bases and the J gene end by 9 bases; junction bases not matched to a gene: 14.

This chain joins TRBV27 and TRBJ1-6, with D possibly being TRBD1 (5 bases). Germline CDR1 is MNHEY and CDR2 is SMNVEV (reference sequence). V gave up 8 bases and J gave up 10 bases, with 15 bases separating them. The CDR3 loop spans 13 amino acids. CDR3 sequence: CASGGGGRSPLHF. CDR3 coding DNA: TGTGCCAGCGGGGGGGGAGGAAGATCACCCCTCCACTTT.

The chain is built from TRBV7-9 and TRBJ2-5; 12 bases map to TRBD1. V gave up 5 bases and J gave up 8 bases; unmatched junction bases: 12. The CDR3 is 16 residues long. In germline, CDR1 is SEHNR, CDR2 FQNEAQ (reference sequence). The CDR3 here is CASSLGTGGSRETQYF. The CDR3 coding sequence is TGTGCCAGCAGCCTGGGGACAGGGGGCTCGCGGGAAACCCAGTACTTC.

The chain has TRBV3-1 (or the pseudogene TRBV3-2) and TRBJ1-4; 7 bases are a match to TRBD1. After removal of 3 bases from V and 7 bases from J, the junction contained 5 bases not matched to a gene. This CDR3 has 14 amino acids. Germline V gives CDR1 LGHDT, CDR2 YNNKEL (reference sequence). The CDR3 reads CASSQMQGVEKLFF. The CDR3 DNA is TGTGCCAGCAGCCAGATGCAGGGGGTTGAAAAACTGTTTTTT.